Listed here is a single T cell receptor beta chain. V trimming: 0 bases; J trimming: 6 bases; junction bases outside the gene matches: 12. Germline V gives CDR1 DFQATT, CDR2 SNEGSKA (reference sequence). This CDR3 is built from 17 residues. The data are from a study of response to subunit inactivated influenza vaccine. Each CDR3 protein gets one entry after TCRdb re-called the RT-PCR reads with MiXCR. The sample yields 800,000 or so distinct CDR3 sequences, 21% seen once. This receptor was taken from a man aged 50 to 60 who received an inactivated influenza vaccine. This specimen was PBMCs from blood, taken roughly 5 days after vaccination. V is TRBV20-1 and J is TRBJ2-1, with 9 nucleotides matching TRBD1. The CDR3 sequence: CSARDRKTGTGTNEQFF. The CDR3 bases are TGCAGTGCTAGAGACCGTAAAACCGGGACAGGGACCAATGAGCAGTTCTTC.